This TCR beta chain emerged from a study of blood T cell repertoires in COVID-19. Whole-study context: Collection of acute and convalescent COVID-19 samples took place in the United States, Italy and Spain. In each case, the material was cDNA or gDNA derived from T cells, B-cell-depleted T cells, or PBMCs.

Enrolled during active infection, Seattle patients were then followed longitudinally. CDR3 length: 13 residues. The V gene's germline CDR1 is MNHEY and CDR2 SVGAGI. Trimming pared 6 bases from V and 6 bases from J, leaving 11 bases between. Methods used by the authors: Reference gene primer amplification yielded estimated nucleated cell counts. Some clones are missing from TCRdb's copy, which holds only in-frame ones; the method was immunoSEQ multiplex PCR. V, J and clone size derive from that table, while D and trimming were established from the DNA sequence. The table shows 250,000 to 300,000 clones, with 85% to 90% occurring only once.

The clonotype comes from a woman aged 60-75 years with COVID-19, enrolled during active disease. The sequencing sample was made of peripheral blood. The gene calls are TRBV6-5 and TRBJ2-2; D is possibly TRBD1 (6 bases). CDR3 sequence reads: CASSYHRAGELFF. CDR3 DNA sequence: TGTGCCAGCAGCTACCACAGGGCCGGGGAGCTGTTTTTT.